The next 14 T cell receptor beta chains were all read from a single sample in a study of blood T cell repertoires in COVID-19. Data came from immunoSEQ multiplex PCR; TCRdb stores just in-frame clones and leaves some out. In the table there are 200,000 to 250,000 clones, around 81% of which are singletons. The material sequenced was peripheral blood. These receptors came from a woman aged 70 to 79 with acute or convalescent COVID-19.

The chain recombines TRBV10-2 with TRBJ1-6; a weak D match, TRBD1 (5 bases). Germline CDR1 is WSHSY and CDR2 is SAAADI. V dropped 8 bases and J dropped 2 bases, with 25 bases sitting between them. This CDR3 contains 19 residues. CDR3 region: CASRNLRGGAAAYNSPLHF. In DNA form, the CDR3 reads TGCGCCAGCCGAAATCTCCGGGGAGGGGCAGCCGCCTATAATTCACCCCTCCACTTT.

The rearrangement uses TRBV25-1 and TRBJ2-2; 10 nucleotides align to TRBD1. This CDR3 is built from 15 residues. Trimming took 8 bases from V and 3 from J; bases not matched to a gene: 6. Germline V CDR1 and CDR2: MGHDK, SYGVNS. CDR3 DNA sequence: TGTGCCAGCGGGGGACAGGGGATGGACACCGGGGAGCTGTTTTTT. Amino acids: CASGGQGMDTGELFF.

The V call is TRBV7-2, the J call TRBJ2-3; 9 nucleotides agree with TRBD2. J was trimmed by 7 bases and V by 4 bases; bases with no gene match: 6. This CDR3 region has 14 residues. Germline assignment: CDR1 SGHTA and CDR2 FQGNSA. For the CDR3, the DNA is TGTGCCAGCAGCTCCCCGGGACTAGCATATACGCAGTATTTT. Its translation: CASSSPGLAYTQYF.

The J gene is TRBJ2-7, the V gene TRBV5-4; D perhaps matches TRBD1 (5 bases). V was clipped by 2 bases and J by 6 bases, with 12 bases between them. The CDR3 sequence is 13 residues long. From germline, CDR1 is SGHNT and CDR2 YYREEE (reference sequence). The CDR3 coding sequence is TGTGCCAGCAGCTTAGTTCCAGGGTCCGAGCAGTACTTC. As protein: CASSLVPGSEQYF. The full variable domain, with the rest looked up from reference TRBV5-4 and TRBJ2-7, is ETGVTQSPTHLIKTRGQQVTLRCSSQSGHNTVSWYQQALGQGPQFIFQYYREEENGRGNFPPRFSGLQFPNYSSELNVNALELDDSALYLCASSLVPGSEQYFGPGTRLTVT.

This chain connects TRBV4-1 to TRBJ2-2, with D possibly matching TRBD1 (6 bases). The CDR3 loop spans 13 amino acids. Germline values: CDR1 MGHRA, CDR2 YSYEKL. Deletions cut 6 bases from V and 5 bases from J, with 10 bases between. The CDR3: CASRPQGTGELFF. DNA for the CDR3: TGCGCCAGCAGACCCCAGGGGACCGGGGAGCTGTTTTTT.

CDR3 protein: CAWSSLTQGISSYEQYF. The DNA of the CDR3 is TGTGCCTGGAGCTCTCTCACCCAGGGGATTTCCTCCTACGAGCAGTACTTC. V gene TRBV30 combines with J gene TRBJ2-7; perhaps TRBD1 as D (6 bases). V was cut by 3 bases and J by 0 bases, with 21 bases left in between. Germline CDR1 is GTSNPN and CDR2 is SVGIG (reference sequence). The CDR3 runs to 17 residues.

The J gene is TRBJ2-1, the V gene TRBV20-1; TRBD2 might be the D (7 bases). The CDR3 is made up of 14 amino acids. Germline V gene sequence: CDR1 DFQATT, CDR2 SNEGSKA (reference sequence). Trimming stripped 3 bases from V and 5 bases from J, with 14 bases between. The CDR3 here is CSASFRGGHNEQFF. In nucleotides, the CDR3 is TGCAGTGCTAGTTTTAGGGGGGGCCACAATGAGCAGTTCTTC.

The rearrangement links TRBV25-1 to TRBJ2-5; 9 bases fit TRBD2. CDR1 is MGHDK and CDR2 is SYGVNS in the germline V gene. The CDR3 covers 16 residues. The V and J ends lost 2 bases and 2 bases, in that order; junction bases with no gene match: 6. This CDR3 is CASSEVRLAGQETQYF. The CDR3 nucleotides are TGTGCCAGCAGTGAAGTAAGGCTAGCGGGGCAAGAGACCCAGTACTTC.

V usage is TRBV7-2 and J usage is TRBJ2-3; TRBD2 aligns across 8 bases. The V gene end was trimmed by 0 bases and the J gene end by 2 bases; junction bases not matched to a gene: 4. CDR1 and CDR2 (germline): SGHTA, FQGNSA. The CDR3 extends over 16 amino acids. CDR3 protein: CASSLAPGGATDTQYF. The CDR3 DNA sequence: TGTGCCAGCAGCTTAGCGCCGGGGGGGGCCACAGATACGCAGTATTTT.

With regard to this clone: Other DNA sequences in the sample encode the same CDR3. The V gene is TRBV7-2, the J gene TRBJ2-7, with TRBD1 identical over 7 bases. Looked up from germline, CDR1 is SGHTA and CDR2 is FQGNSA. The V segment lost 0 bases and the J segment 4 bases; nucleotides outside the gene matches: 3. The CDR3 loop spans 14 amino acids. CDR3 region: CASSLAGQSYEQYF. CDR3 bases: TGTGCCAGCAGCTTAGCGGGACAGAGTTACGAGCAGTACTTC. The full variable domain, rest sourced from reference TRBV7-2 and TRBJ2-7, is GAGVSQSPSNKVTEKGKDVELRCDPISGHTALYWYRQSLGQGLEFLIYFQGNSAPDKSGLPSDRFSAERTGGSVSTLTIQRTQQEDSAVYLCASSLAGQSYEQYFGPGTRLTVT.

The V call is TRBV11-2, the J call TRBJ2-5; 9 bases align to TRBD2. The CDR3 is made up of 17 amino acids. V lost 5 bases and J lost 1; bases outside the gene matches: 11. The germline CDR1 and CDR2 sequences are SGHAT and FQNNGV. This chain's CDR3 is CASSAGVAGGLQETQYF. For the CDR3, the DNA is TGTGCCAGCAGCGCCGGGGTCGCGGGGGGGCTCCAAGAGACCCAGTACTTC.

This chain uses TRBV7-2 with TRBJ2-3; 13 bases fit TRBD2. This CDR3 is built from 17 residues. Germline V CDR1 and CDR2: SGHTA, FQGNSA. V shed 5 bases, J shed 6 bases, and the junction held 11 bases outside the gene matches. The CDR3 here is CASSPIRLAGGRDTQYF. In DNA, the CDR3 is TGTGCCAGCAGCCCCATCAGACTAGCGGGGGGCAGGGATACGCAGTATTTT.

This chain joins TRBV7-3 and TRBJ2-3; 10 nucleotides agree with TRBD2. V was clipped by 1 base and J by 4 bases; unmatched bases: 5. This CDR3 region has 16 residues. Per the germline V gene, CDR1 is SGHTA and CDR2 is FQGTGA. The CDR3, as DNA: TGTGCCAGCAGCTTAAGATCCCTAGCGGGGGCAGATACGCAGTATTTT. This codes for CASSLRSLAGADTQYF.

This clone has a handful of counts. This rearrangement joins TRBV29-1 to TRBJ1-1; D is perhaps TRBD1 (5 bases). Germline V gene sequence: CDR1 SQVTM, CDR2 ANQGSEA. V gave up 6 bases and J gave up 0 bases, with 14 bases separating them. The CDR3 contains 14 residues. CDR3 bases: TGCAGCGTCTCCTGGCAGGGATTGAACACTGAAGCTTTCTTT. This codes for CSVSWQGLNTEAFF.